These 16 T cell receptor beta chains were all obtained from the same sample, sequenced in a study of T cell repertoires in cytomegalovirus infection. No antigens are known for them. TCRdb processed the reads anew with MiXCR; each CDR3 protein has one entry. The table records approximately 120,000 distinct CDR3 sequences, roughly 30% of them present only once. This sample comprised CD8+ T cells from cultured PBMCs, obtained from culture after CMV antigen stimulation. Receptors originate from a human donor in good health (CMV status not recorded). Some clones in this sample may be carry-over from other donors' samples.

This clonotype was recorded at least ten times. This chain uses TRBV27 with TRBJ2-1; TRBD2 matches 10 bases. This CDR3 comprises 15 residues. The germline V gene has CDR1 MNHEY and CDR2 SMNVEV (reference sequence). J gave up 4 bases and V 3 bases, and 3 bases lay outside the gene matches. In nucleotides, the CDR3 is TGTGCCAGCAGTTTGGCTAGCGGGAGTTACAATGAGCAGTTCTTC. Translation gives CASSLASGSYNEQFF.

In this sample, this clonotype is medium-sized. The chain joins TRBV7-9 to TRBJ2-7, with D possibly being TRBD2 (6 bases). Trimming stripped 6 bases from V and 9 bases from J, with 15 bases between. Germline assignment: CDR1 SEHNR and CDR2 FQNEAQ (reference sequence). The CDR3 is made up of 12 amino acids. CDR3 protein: CASSTMEGSQYF. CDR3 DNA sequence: TGTGCCAGCAGTACGATGGAGGGCTCGCAGTACTTC. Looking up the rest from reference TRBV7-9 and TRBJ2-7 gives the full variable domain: DTGVSQNPRHKITKRGQNVTFRCDPISEHNRLYWYRQTLGQGPEFLTYFQNEAQLEKSRLLSDRFSAERPKGSFSTLEIQRTEQGDSAMYLCASSTMEGSQYFGPGTRLTVT.

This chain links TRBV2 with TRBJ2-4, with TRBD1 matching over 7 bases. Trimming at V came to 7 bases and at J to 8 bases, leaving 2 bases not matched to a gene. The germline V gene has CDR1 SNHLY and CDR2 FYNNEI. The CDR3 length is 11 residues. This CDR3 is CASKGADIQYF. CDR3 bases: TGTGCCAGCAAGGGGGCGGACATTCAGTACTTC.

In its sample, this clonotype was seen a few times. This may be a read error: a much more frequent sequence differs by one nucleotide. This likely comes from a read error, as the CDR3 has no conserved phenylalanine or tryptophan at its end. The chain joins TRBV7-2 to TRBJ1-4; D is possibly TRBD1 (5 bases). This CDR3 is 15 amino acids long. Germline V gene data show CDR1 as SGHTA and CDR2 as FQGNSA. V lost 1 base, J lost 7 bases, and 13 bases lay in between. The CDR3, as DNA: TGTGCCAGCAGCTTAGACCCAGGAAGGGGTGAAAAACTGTTTTCT. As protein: CASSLDPGRGEKLFS.

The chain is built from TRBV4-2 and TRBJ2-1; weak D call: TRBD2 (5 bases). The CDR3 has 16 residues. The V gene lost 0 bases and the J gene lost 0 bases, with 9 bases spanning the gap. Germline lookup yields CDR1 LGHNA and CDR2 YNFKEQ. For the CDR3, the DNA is TGTGCCAGCAGCCAAGATCTCGGGAACTCCTACAATGAGCAGTTCTTC. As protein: CASSQDLGNSYNEQFF.

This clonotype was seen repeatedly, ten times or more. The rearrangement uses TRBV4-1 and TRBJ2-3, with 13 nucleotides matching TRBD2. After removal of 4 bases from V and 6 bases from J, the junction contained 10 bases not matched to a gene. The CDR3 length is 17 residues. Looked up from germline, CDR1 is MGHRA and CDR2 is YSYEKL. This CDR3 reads CASSLDTSGGAADTQYF. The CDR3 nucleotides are TGCGCCAGCAGCCTGGACACTAGCGGGGGGGCTGCGGATACGCAGTATTTT.

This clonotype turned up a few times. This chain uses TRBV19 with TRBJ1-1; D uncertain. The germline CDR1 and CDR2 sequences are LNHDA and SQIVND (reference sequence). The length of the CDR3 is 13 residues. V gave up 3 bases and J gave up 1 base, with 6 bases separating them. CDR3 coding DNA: TGTGCCAGTAGTATTAGCGCGAACACTGAAGCTTTCTTT. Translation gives CASSISANTEAFF.

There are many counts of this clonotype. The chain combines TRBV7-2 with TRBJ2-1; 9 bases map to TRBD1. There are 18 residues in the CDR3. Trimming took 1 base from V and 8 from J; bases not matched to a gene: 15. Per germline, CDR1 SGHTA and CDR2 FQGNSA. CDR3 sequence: CASSLGPGQGWGFDEQFF. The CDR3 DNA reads TGTGCCAGCAGCTTAGGACCGGGACAGGGTTGGGGGTTTGATGAGCAGTTCTTC.

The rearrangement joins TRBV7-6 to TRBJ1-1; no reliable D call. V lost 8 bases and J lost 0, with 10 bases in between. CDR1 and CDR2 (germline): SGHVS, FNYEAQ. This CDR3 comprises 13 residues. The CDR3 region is CASQSLVNTEAFF. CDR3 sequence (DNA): TGTGCCAGCCAGTCCCTGGTGAACACTGAAGCTTTCTTT.

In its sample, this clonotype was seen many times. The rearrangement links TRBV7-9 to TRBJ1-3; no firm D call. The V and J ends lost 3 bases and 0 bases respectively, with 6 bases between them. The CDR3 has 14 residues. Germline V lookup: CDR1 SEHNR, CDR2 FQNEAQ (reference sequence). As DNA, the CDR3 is TGTGCCAGCAGCTTGCTTGTCTCTGGAAACACCATATATTTT. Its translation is CASSLLVSGNTIYF.

The CDR3 sequence: CANSIGREYSNQPQHF. DNA of the CDR3: TGTGCCAACAGCATCGGTCGCGAGTATAGCAATCAGCCCCAGCATTTT. This chain uses TRBV12-3 or TRBV12-4 with TRBJ1-5; D gene unclear. This CDR3 region has 16 residues. Trimming removed 10 bases at V and 0 bases at J, with 19 bases between.

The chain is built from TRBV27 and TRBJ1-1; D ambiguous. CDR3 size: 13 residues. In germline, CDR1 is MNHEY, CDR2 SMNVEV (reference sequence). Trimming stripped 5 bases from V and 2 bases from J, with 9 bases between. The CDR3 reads CASSGVSNTEAFF. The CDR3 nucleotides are TGTGCCAGCAGTGGTGTGAGTAACACTGAAGCTTTCTTT.

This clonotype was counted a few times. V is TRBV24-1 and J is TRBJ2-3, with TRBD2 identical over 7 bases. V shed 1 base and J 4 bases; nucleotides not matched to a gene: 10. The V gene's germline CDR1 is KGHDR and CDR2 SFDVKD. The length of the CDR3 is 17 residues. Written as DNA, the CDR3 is TGTGCCACCAGTGATTTTGTAGGCGGGGGAGCACCAGATACGCAGTATTTT. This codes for CATSDFVGGGAPDTQYF.

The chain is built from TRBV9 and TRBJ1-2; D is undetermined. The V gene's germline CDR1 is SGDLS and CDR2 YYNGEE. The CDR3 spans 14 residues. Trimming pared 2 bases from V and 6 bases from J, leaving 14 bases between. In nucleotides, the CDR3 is TGTGCCAGCAGCGTGGGATTACTAAACGATGGCTACACCTTC. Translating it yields CASSVGLLNDGYTF.

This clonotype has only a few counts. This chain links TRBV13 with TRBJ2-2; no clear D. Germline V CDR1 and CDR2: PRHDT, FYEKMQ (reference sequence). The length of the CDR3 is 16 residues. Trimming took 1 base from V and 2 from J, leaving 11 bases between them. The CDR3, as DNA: TGTGCCAGCAGCTTAGTGGTCCAGGAAAACACCGGGGAGCTGTTTTTT. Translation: CASSLVVQENTGELFF.

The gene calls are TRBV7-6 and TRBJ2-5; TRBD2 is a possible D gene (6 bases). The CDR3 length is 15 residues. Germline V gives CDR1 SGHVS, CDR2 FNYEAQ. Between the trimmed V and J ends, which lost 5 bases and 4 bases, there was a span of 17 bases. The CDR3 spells CASSHSHGGTETQYF. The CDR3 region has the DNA TGTGCCAGCAGCCATAGTCATGGCGGGACAGAGACCCAGTACTTC.